This T cell receptor beta chain was observed in a study of T cells in Graves' hyperthyroidism and ophthalmopathy. RNA transcripts yielded amplified TCR beta CDR3 regions. The primer set for the first-round RT-PCR of the TCR CDR3 was HTBI. In TCRdb, the multiplex PCR reads were re-called with MiXCR into one record per CDR3 protein. The table shows about 640,000 distinct CDR3 sequences, with just under 45% occurring only once. Germline V gene sequence: CDR1 DFQATT, CDR2 SNEGSKA (reference sequence). V was pared by 5 bases and J by 7 bases, with 7 bases of the junction left unmatched. CDR3 length equals 12 residues. Clinicians diagnosed patients from clinical symptoms, serum thyroxine and TRAb, thyroid ultrasound and orbital computed tomography.

The sample consisted of peripheral blood or thyroid tissue (not recorded which). This chain links TRBV20-1 with TRBJ2-5, with 7 nucleotides matching TRBD1. The receptor comes from an adult man with Graves' disease, either hyperthyroidism or ophthalmopathy (not recorded which). The DNA for the CDR3 is TGCAGTGCTGAGCAGGGGGTGGGGACCCAGTACTTC. Its protein product is CSAEQGVGTQYF.